This TCR beta chain comes out of a study of blood T cell repertoires in COVID-19. Study background: Samples representing acute and convalescent COVID-19 were sourced from the United States, Italy and Spain.

Method: immunoSEQ multiplex PCR; TCRdb's copy keeps in-frame clones and lacks some. There are approximately 50,000 clones in the sample; around 82% occur only once, and roughly 29% lies in the top ten. The CDR3 runs 14 residues. V was clipped by 3 bases and J by 1 base, with 10 bases between them. Germline assignment: CDR1 MNHEY and CDR2 SMNVEV (reference sequence). The sample taken for sequencing was peripheral blood. The clonotype originates from a woman of 80 years or more with COVID-19, enrolled during active disease. V is TRBV27 and J is TRBJ2-7; the D gene is possibly TRBD2 (6 bases). CDR3 bases: TGTGCCAGCAGTTTGCGGCTAGCGTCCTACGAGCAGTACTTC. This sequence encodes CASSLRLASYEQYF.